The clone carrying this T cell receptor (beta chain) was detected only once. The data derive from a study of blood T cell repertoires in COVID-19. Study-level background: From the United States, Italy and Spain came samples of acute and convalescent COVID-19.

The CDR3 contains 15 residues. V was clipped by 5 bases and J by 4 bases, with 17 bases between them. Germline V lookup: CDR1 MNHEY, CDR2 SVGAGI. Sequencing was performed with immunoSEQ multiplex PCR; in TCRdb, only in-frame clones are kept and a portion is missing. Of 150,000 to 200,000 clones in the sample, 80% to 90% were seen once. This sequence joins TRBV6-5 and TRBJ1-2, with D unclear. The clonotype was recovered from an elderly woman with acute or convalescent COVID-19. The sample comprised peripheral blood. CDR3 residues: CASSREVDMLYGYTF. DNA for the CDR3: TGTGCCAGCAGTCGTGAAGTTGACATGCTCTATGGCTACACCTTC.